This T cell receptor (beta chain) is drawn from a study of beta chain features in type 1 diabetes. Points from the study as a whole: All four CD4+ subsets of Type 1 diabetes patients contained TCRB CDR3s that were moderately but significantly shorter.

V gave up 0 bases and J gave up 0 bases, with 9 bases separating them. Germline CDR1 MGHDK, CDR2 SYGVNS. The CDR3 length is 16 residues. The study reverse transcribed the entire isolated RNA, so it sequenced expressed TCRB transcripts. Sequencing used immunoSEQ multiplex PCR; TCRdb keeps in-frame clones, though not all of them. In the table there are around 710,000 clones, over 10% of which are singletons. Comments on this clone: Its target is not known.

The J gene is TRBJ1-3, the V gene TRBV25-1, with D maybe TRBD1 (5 bases). Sequencing was done on a sample of naive CD4+ T cells from blood. This clonotype was obtained from a man between 25 and 39 years old with type 1 diabetes. The CDR3 nucleotides are TGTGCCAGCAGTGAATATGGGGGTACCTCTGGAAACACCATATATTTT. It codes for CASSEYGGTSGNTIYF. Drawing the rest from reference TRBV25-1 and TRBJ1-3, the complete variable domain is EADIYQTPRYLVIGTGKKITLECSQTMGHDKMYWYQQDPGMELHLIHYSYGVNSTEKGDLSSESTVSRIRTEHFPLTLESARPSHTSQYLCASSEYGGTSGNTIYFGEGSWLTVV.